This T cell receptor beta chain was profiled in a study of blood T cell repertoires in COVID-19. Original processing notes: Reference gene primers were amplified, and this amplification served to estimate nucleated cell counts. Repertoires were generated with immunoSEQ multiplex PCR, while TCRdb's copy carries only in-frame clones and drops some. The V and J calls and the clone size are those of that table, but D and trimming were determined from the DNA. The table has about 140,000 clones, around 84% seen once. The V gene lost 4 bases and the J gene lost 4 bases, with 16 bases spanning the gap. The CDR3 consists of 15 residues. Germline values: CDR1 MNHEY, CDR2 SVGAGI.

The chain joins TRBV6-5 to TRBJ1-2; weak D call: TRBD1 (5 bases). The TCR originated in a man younger than 40 with COVID-19, enrolled during active disease. Input material: peripheral blood. The CDR3 nucleotides read TGTGCCAGCAGTTCCCAGGGAGGCCGACTCTATGGCTACACCTTC. It specifies CASSSQGGRLYGYTF.